The next 20 T cell receptor beta chains were all read from a single sample in a study of T cell responses to AZD1222 COVID-19 vaccine. Using immunoSEQ multiplex PCR, the repertoire was profiled, and TCRdb retains in-frame clones only, with some absent. The sample shows about 110,000 clones, 90% of them seen only once. Sequencing was performed on peripheral blood, taken 28 days after the second AZD1222 dose. These receptors originate from an adult who received the AZD1222 COVID-19 vaccine.

The CDR3 DNA follows: TGTGCCGGAGCGGAGCAGTACTTC. Residues: CAGAEQYF. The genes are TRBV27 and TRBJ2-7; D gene uncertain. From germline, CDR1 is MNHEY and CDR2 SMNVEV (reference sequence). This CDR3 is 8 amino acids long. V lost 11 bases to trimming and J lost 7 bases, with 6 bases between them.

The CDR3 DNA follows: TGTGCCAGCAGTCCCATACGGGTGAACACTGAAGCTTTCTTT. Translation: CASSPIRVNTEAFF. The chain has TRBV27 and TRBJ1-1; no firm D call. Between the trimmed V and J ends, which lost 5 bases and 0 bases, there was a span of 10 bases. Germline CDR1 and CDR2: MNHEY and SMNVEV (reference sequence). The CDR3 consists of 14 residues.

The chain carries TRBV6-1 and TRBJ1-2; perhaps TRBD1 as D (6 bases). Trimming took 10 bases from V and 5 from J, leaving 14 bases between them. CDR3 length equals 12 residues. Germline CDR1 reads MNHNS; CDR2 reads SASEGT. The CDR3 DNA is TGTGCCATAGGGGGGACATTTTATGGCTACACCTTC. The encoded protein is CAIGGTFYGYTF.

This rearrangement joins TRBV3-1 (or the pseudogene TRBV3-2) to TRBJ2-2; D unclear. The CDR3 length is 12 residues. Per the germline V gene, CDR1 is LGHDT and CDR2 is YNNKEL (reference sequence). V lost 2 bases to trimming and J lost 7 bases, with 5 bases between them. The CDR3 bases are TGTGCCAGCAGCCAACTCCTCGGGGAGCTGTTTTTT. Translating gives CASSQLLGELFF.

This chain links TRBV2 with TRBJ1-5; 8 bases are a match to TRBD1. This CDR3 region has 16 residues. V was clipped by 7 bases and J by 3 bases; unmatched bases: 11. The germline gives CDR1 SNHLY, CDR2 FYNNEI. CDR3 loop: CASKLRGLDSNQPQHF. As DNA, the CDR3 is TGTGCCAGCAAACTCAGGGGGCTCGACTCCAATCAGCCCCAGCATTTT.

The chain's CDR3 is CASSFHGAPNTGELFF. The CDR3 DNA follows: TGCGCCAGCAGCTTTCATGGGGCCCCGAACACCGGGGAGCTGTTTTTT. V gene TRBV5-1 combines with J gene TRBJ2-2; D is possibly TRBD1 (5 bases). Germline assignment: CDR1 SGHRS and CDR2 YFSETQ. The CDR3 contains 16 residues. V was clipped by 2 bases and J by 0 bases, with 11 bases between them.

V is TRBV21-1 and J is TRBJ2-5; the D call TRBD2 from the table was never checked on the DNA. TRBV21-1 is deemed a pseudogene. The CDR3 loop spans 15 amino acids. This CDR3 reads CASSKVGGNQETQYF. For the CDR3, the DNA is TGTGCCAGCAGCAAAGTCGGGGGGAACCAAGAGACCCAGTACTTC.

The chain carries TRBV2 and TRBJ2-1; 15 nucleotides line up with TRBD2. Germline trimming cut 2 bases from V and 0 bases from J; bases unmatched to any gene: 5. Germline CDR1 SNHLY, CDR2 FYNNEI. The CDR3 length is 19 residues. The CDR3 loop is CASSEWGLAGGSSYNEQFF. The DNA of the CDR3 is TGTGCCAGCAGTGAATGGGGACTAGCGGGGGGATCCTCCTACAATGAGCAGTTCTTC.

V and J are TRBV18 and TRBJ1-3; a weak D match, TRBD1 (6 bases). CDR3 length equals 16 residues. Germline V gives CDR1 KGHSH, CDR2 LQKENI. Deletions cut 3 bases from V and 3 bases from J, with 15 bases between. DNA of the CDR3: TGTGCCAGCTCACCCACAGGGACATCGGATGGAAACACCATATATTTT. Amino acids: CASSPTGTSDGNTIYF.

As for this clone: Mismatch with germline at one junction end may stem from a read error. The chain carries TRBV14 and TRBJ1-2; possibly TRBD1 for D (5 bases). The CDR3 runs 13 residues. The germline CDR1 and CDR2 sequences are SGHDN and FVKESK. The CDR3: CASRQGVDYGYTF. The DNA of the CDR3 is TGTGCCAGCCGCCAGGGAGTCGACTATGGCTACACCTTC.

This rearrangement joins TRBV6-7 to TRBJ2-7; tentative D call: TRBD1 (5 bases). TRBV6-7 is noted as an ORF with a role that remains uncertain. This CDR3 contains 18 residues. V lost 4 bases, J lost 3 bases, and 25 bases lay in between. In nucleotides, the CDR3 is TGTGCCAGCAGTTCCCCGCCAGGGCCGAGTCCCCGATACTACGAGCAGTACTTC. Its translation is CASSSPPGPSPRYYEQYF.

The V call is TRBV18, the J call TRBJ1-5; D is undetermined. Germline lookup yields CDR1 KGHSH and CDR2 LQKENI. This CDR3 region has 13 residues. Deletions cut 3 bases from V and 4 bases from J, with 7 bases between. The CDR3 here is CASSPWANQPQHF. In DNA form, the CDR3 reads TGTGCCAGCTCACCTTGGGCAAATCAGCCCCAGCATTTT.

The CDR3 DNA reads as TGTGCCAGCAGCTCCAGCCGTTGGACAGGGGGCCTCGGGGACACTGAAGCTTTCTTT. This sequence encodes CASSSSRWTGGLGDTEAFF. The chain is built from TRBV5-6 and TRBJ1-1, with 11 bases fitting TRBD1. The CDR3 sequence is 19 residues long. The V segment lost 3 bases and the J segment 3 bases; nucleotides outside the gene matches: 16. Germline CDR1 reads SGHDT; CDR2 reads YYEEEE.

V gene TRBV6-2 or TRBV6-3 combines with J gene TRBJ2-4, with D possibly matching TRBD2 (5 bases). V lost 5 bases to trimming and J lost 11 bases, with 13 bases between them. The germline V gene has CDR1 MNHEY and CDR2 SVGEGT. The CDR3 loop spans 12 amino acids. The CDR3 loop is CASSTRSHFQYF. In DNA form, the CDR3 reads TGTGCCAGCAGTACTAGAAGCCATTTTCAGTACTTC.

The gene calls are TRBV4-1 and TRBJ1-2, with 8 bases lining up with TRBD1. The CDR3 has 15 amino acids. Germline lookup yields CDR1 MGHRA and CDR2 YSYEKL. Losses at the gene ends were 4 bases for V and 4 bases for J; bases not matched to a gene: 8. The CDR3 region is CASSPGQAPTYGYTF. The CDR3 DNA sequence: TGCGCCAGCAGCCCGGGACAGGCGCCTACCTATGGCTACACCTTC.

CDR3 residues: CASTGEQETQYF. CDR3 nucleotide sequence: TGCGCCAGTACAGGAGAACAAGAGACCCAGTACTTC. This sequence joins TRBV5-1 and TRBJ2-5, with a tentative D call TRBD1 (5 bases). V lost 8 bases and J lost 2, with 10 bases in between. Germline V gives CDR1 SGHRS, CDR2 YFSETQ. This CDR3 contains 12 residues.

The chain recombines TRBV4-1 with TRBJ2-5; D is tentatively TRBD1 or TRBD2 (5 bases each). The germline gives CDR1 MGHRA, CDR2 YSYEKL. Trimming took off 0 bases at V and 2 bases at J, with 16 bases between the two ends. This CDR3 is built from 17 residues. CDR3 DNA sequence: TGCGCCAGCAGCCAAGATGGTTTCATCGGGGCGCAAGAGACCCAGTACTTC. Translation gives CASSQDGFIGAQETQYF.

The chain uses TRBV19 and TRBJ1-6, with a possible D match to TRBD1 (6 bases). The CDR3 runs to 14 residues. Trimming removed 8 bases from V and 0 bases from J, with 8 bases in between. Germline CDR1 LNHDA, CDR2 SQIVND (reference sequence). CDR3 nucleotide sequence: TGTGCCAGTCGGGACAACTCCTATAATTCACCCCTCCACTTT. As protein: CASRDNSYNSPLHF.

V and J are TRBV3-1 (or the pseudogene TRBV3-2) and TRBJ1-1, with 8 bases lining up with TRBD1. CDR1 and CDR2 from the germline V gene are LGHDT and YNNKEL (reference sequence). The V gene end was trimmed by 1 base and the J gene end by 5 bases; junction bases not matched to a gene: 6. This CDR3 comprises 15 residues. The CDR3 sequence is CASSQGSGGDTEAFF. The CDR3 DNA reads as TGTGCCAGCAGCCAAGGATCAGGGGGCGATACTGAAGCTTTCTTT.

The chain joins TRBV11-2 to TRBJ2-7, with D possibly being TRBD1 or TRBD2 (5 bases each). V was pared by 1 base and J by 6 bases, with 10 bases between. The V gene's germline CDR1 is SGHAT and CDR2 FQNNGV. The length of the CDR3 is 13 residues. The CDR3 is CASSLGGPPEQYF. In DNA, the CDR3 is TGTGCCAGCAGCTTAGGGGGACCTCCCGAGCAGTACTTC.